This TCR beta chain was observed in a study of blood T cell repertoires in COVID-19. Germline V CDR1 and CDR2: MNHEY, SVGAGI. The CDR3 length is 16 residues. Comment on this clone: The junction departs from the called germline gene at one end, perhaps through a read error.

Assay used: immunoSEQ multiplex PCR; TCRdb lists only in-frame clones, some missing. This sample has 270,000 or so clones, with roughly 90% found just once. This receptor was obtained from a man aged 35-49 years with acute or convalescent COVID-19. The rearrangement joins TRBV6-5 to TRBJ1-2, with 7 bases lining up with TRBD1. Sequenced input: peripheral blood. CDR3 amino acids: CAGSYSKGGIGYGYTF. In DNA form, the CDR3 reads TGTGCCGGCAGTTACTCGAAAGGGGGCATCGGCTATGGCTACACCTTC.